This passage covers 5 T cell receptor beta chains from one sample sequenced in a study of OX40 agonist ivuxolimab in advanced cancers. Sequencing was performed with immunoSEQ multiplex PCR; in TCRdb, only in-frame clones are kept and a portion is missing. The sample includes 50,000 to 55,000 clones, about nine tenths of them seen just once. The sequencing here drew on CD4+ or CD8+ T cells sorted from blood, taken in a trial of the OX40 agonist ivuxolimab. All receptors derive from an adult with an advanced solid tumor such as melanoma, head and neck, liver or kidney cancer.

This clone was detected once. V usage is TRBV7-9 and J usage is TRBJ1-6; unclear D gene. Germline lookup yields CDR1 SEHNR and CDR2 FQNEAQ (reference sequence). The CDR3 covers 15 residues. Trimming removed 7 bases at V and 0 bases at J, with 10 bases between. The CDR3 reads CASTPDSSYNSPLHF. As DNA, the CDR3 is TGTGCCAGCACTCCAGATTCCTCCTATAATTCACCCCTCCACTTT.

The chain employs TRBV4-1 and TRBJ1-2; TRBD1 matches at 7 bases. Germline CDR1 MGHRA, CDR2 YSYEKL. This CDR3 is 16 amino acids long. V shed 3 bases, J shed 8 bases, and the junction held 15 bases outside the gene matches. The CDR3 reads CASSQWPTGLPDGYTF. In nucleotides, the CDR3 is TGCGCCAGCAGCCAGTGGCCGACAGGGCTGCCGGACGGCTACACCTTC.

The V gene is TRBV30, the J gene TRBJ1-5, with 12 positions matching TRBD1. CDR1 GTSNPN and CDR2 SVGIG come from the germline V gene (reference sequence). The CDR3 totals 16 residues. J was trimmed by 7 bases and V by 3 bases; bases with no gene match: 10. The CDR3 nucleotides read TGTGCCTGGAGCGCAGGTTGGGGGACAGGGGGCCAGCCCCAGCATTTT. Protein product: CAWSAGWGTGGQPQHF.

This sequence joins TRBV19 and TRBJ1-1; tentative D call: TRBD1 (5 bases). Trimming removed 0 bases from V and 0 bases from J, with 14 bases in between. The CDR3 is 17 residues long. The germline V gene has CDR1 LNHDA and CDR2 SQIVND (reference sequence). CDR3 sequence: CASSIEERGAMNTEAFF. CDR3 DNA: TGTGCCAGTAGTATAGAAGAAAGGGGCGCCATGAACACTGAAGCTTTCTTT.

The rearrangement links TRBV5-1 to TRBJ2-1, with D possibly matching TRBD2 (5 bases). The CDR3 has 14 residues. V lost 7 bases to trimming and J lost 5 bases, with 16 bases between them. From germline, CDR1 is SGHRS and CDR2 YFSETQ. The CDR3 DNA reads as TGCGCCAGCGGCAAGGGAGCGTCTGACAATGAGCAGTTCTTC. This translates into CASGKGASDNEQFF. The full variable domain, rest sourced from reference TRBV5-1 and TRBJ2-1, is KAGVTQTPRYLIKTRGQQVTLSCSPISGHRSVSWYQQTPGQGLQFLFEYFSETQRNKGNFPGRFSGRQFSNSRSEMNVSTLELGDSALYLCASGKGASDNEQFFGPGTRLTVL.